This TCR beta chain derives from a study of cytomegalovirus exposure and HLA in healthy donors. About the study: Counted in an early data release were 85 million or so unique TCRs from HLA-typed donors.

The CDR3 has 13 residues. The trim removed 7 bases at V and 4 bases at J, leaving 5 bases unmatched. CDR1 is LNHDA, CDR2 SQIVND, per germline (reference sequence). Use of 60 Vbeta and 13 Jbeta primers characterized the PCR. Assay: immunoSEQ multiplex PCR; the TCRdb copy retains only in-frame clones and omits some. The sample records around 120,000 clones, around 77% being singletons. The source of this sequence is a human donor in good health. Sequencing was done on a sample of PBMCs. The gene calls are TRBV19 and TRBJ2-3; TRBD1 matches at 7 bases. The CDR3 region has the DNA TGTGCCAGTAAGGGGACAGTCCCAGATACGCAGTATTTT. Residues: CASKGTVPDTQYF.